The 19 T cell receptor beta chains below all came from one sample that was sequenced in a study of Tregs in tolerant kidney transplant recipients. The repertoire was sequenced with immunoSEQ multiplex PCR; TCRdb's copy has only in-frame clones and lacks some. Its listing shows around 33,000 clones. This material consisted of CD8+ T cells from blood, taken before the transplant. Every receptor here comes from a human donor who received a combined kidney and bone marrow transplant.

As concerns this clone: The read ends 3 residues early relative to the CDR3; the germline J gene fills the gap. The gene calls are TRBV19 and TRBJ2-7; 7 bases fit TRBD1. This CDR3 is 14 amino acids long. The V segment lost 1 base and the J segment 2 bases; nucleotides outside the gene matches: 2. Germline lookup yields CDR1 LNHDA and CDR2 SQIVND (reference sequence). The CDR3 sequence is CASSIGGQTYEQYF. The CDR3 DNA, read in part, is TGTGCCAGTAGTATAGGGGGACAGACCTACGAG. Supplemented by reference TRBV19 and TRBJ2-7, the full variable domain reads DGGITQSPKYLFRKEGQNVTLSCEQNLNHDAMYWYRQDPGQGLRLIYYSQIVNDFQKGDIAEGYSVSREKKESFPLTVTSAQKNPTAFYLCASSIGGQTYEQYFGPGTRLTVT.

Of note for this clone: The read gets to within 3 residues of the CDR3 end, and the germline J gene fills in the rest. The rearrangement joins TRBV19 to TRBJ2-1; TRBD2 matches at 8 bases. CDR3 length: 14 amino acids. Germline V gene lookup returns CDR1 LNHDA and CDR2 SQIVND (reference sequence). V shed 7 bases, J shed 8 bases, and the junction held 10 bases outside the gene matches. CDR3 loop: CASNLAGGVYEQFF. The sequenced CDR3 bases are TGTGCCAGTAACCTTGCGGGAGGAGTCTATGAG.

Note on this clone: Germline is not matched at one junction end, which may reflect a read error. The sequenced fragment ends 3 residues before the CDR3 boundary, so the rest is inferred from the germline J gene. V gene TRBV7-9 combines with J gene TRBJ2-2; 11 nucleotides line up with TRBD1. Per germline, CDR1 SEHNR and CDR2 FQNEAQ (reference sequence). The CDR3 runs 15 residues. CDR3 DNA, as far as it was read: TGTGCCAGCAGCTTAAGGACAGGGGGCACCAGGGAG. As protein: CASSLRTGGTRE. From start to end, the CDR3 is CASSLRTGGTRELFF.

A word on this clone: The CDR3 end falls 3 residues outside the read, so it is completed with the germline J gene. The chain is built from TRBV19 and TRBJ2-5, with 8 bases lining up with TRBD1. V shed 1 base, J shed 5 bases, and the junction held 6 bases outside the gene matches. The CDR3 sequence is 15 residues long. Germline CDR1 is LNHDA and CDR2 is SQIVND (reference sequence). CDR3 bases read: TGTGCCAGTAGTATAGGGAACAGGGGGTGGGAGACC. Translation gives CASSIGNRGWET. In full, the CDR3 is CASSIGNRGWETQYF. The full variable domain, in which reference TRBV19 and TRBJ2-5 provide the parts outside the CDR3, is DGGITQSPKYLFRKEGQNVTLSCEQNLNHDAMYWYRQDPGQGLRLIYYSQIVNDFQKGDIAEGYSVSREKKESFPLTVTSAQKNPTAFYLCASSIGNRGWETQYFGPGTRLLVL.

Of note for this clone: The read ends 3 residues shy of where the CDR3 ends; the end is completed using the germline J gene. The rearrangement links TRBV7-9 to TRBJ2-1; 9 bases align to TRBD1. V shed 1 base, J shed 9 bases, and the junction held 7 bases outside the gene matches. Germline V CDR1 and CDR2: SEHNR, FQNEAQ (reference sequence). This CDR3 region has 15 residues. CDR3 bases read: TGTGCCAGCAGCTTAGTCGCCGGGACAGGGAGTGAG. Its protein is CASSLVAGTGSE. Given in full, the CDR3 is CASSLVAGTGSEQFF.

As regards this clone: The CDR3 goes on 3 residues after the read ends, and that part is filled in from the germline J gene. The chain joins TRBV6-2 or TRBV6-3 to TRBJ2-7; D call uncertain. CDR1 is MNHEY, CDR2 SVGEGT, per germline. This CDR3 spans 13 amino acids. V lost 2 bases to trimming and J lost 3 bases, with 8 bases between them. CDR3 region: CASSYGSVYEQYF. CDR3 bases read: TGTGCCAGCAGTTACGGAAGCGTCTACGAG.

Remarks on this clone: Coverage ceases 3 residues before the CDR3 finishes, and the germline J gene fills in the end. The chain uses TRBV19 and TRBJ2-7; unclear D gene. There are 12 residues in the CDR3. The ends were cut back, 3 bases at V and 4 bases at J, with 7 bases in the middle. Looked up from germline, CDR1 is LNHDA and CDR2 is SQIVND (reference sequence). The CDR3 DNA, read in part, is TGTGCCAGTAGTATGGGCATGTACGAG. It translates to CASSMGMYE. The complete CDR3 sequence is CASSMGMYEQYF.

About this clone itself: The CDR3 goes on 3 residues after the read ends, and that part is filled in from the germline J gene. V and J are TRBV29-1 and TRBJ2-1, with D perhaps TRBD2 (5 bases). This CDR3 has 13 amino acids. The germline V and J ends were trimmed by 8 bases and 2 bases, with 13 bases remaining between them. Germline V gene lookup returns CDR1 SQVTM and CDR2 ANQGSEA. CDR3 sequence: CSFVSGTYNEQFF. CDR3 bases read: TGCAGCTTTGTAAGCGGAACCTACAATGAG.

Remarks on this clone: The read ends 3 residues early relative to the CDR3; the germline J gene fills the gap. The chain joins TRBV11-2 to TRBJ1-4; 11 nucleotides match TRBD1. The CDR3 is 14 amino acids. Germline loops: CDR1 SGHAT, CDR2 FQNNGV. The trim removed 4 bases at V and 8 bases at J, leaving 3 bases unmatched. The CDR3 DNA, read in part, is TGTGCCAGCAGCTGGGACAGGGGGGACGAAAAA. Amino acids: CASSWDRGDEK. The entire CDR3 is CASSWDRGDEKLFF.

Concerning this clone: With the read ending 3 residues before the CDR3 end, the germline J gene is used to fill in that end. The gene calls are TRBV13 and TRBJ1-2; TRBD1 aligns across 9 bases. J gave up 5 bases and V 4 bases, and 2 bases lay outside the gene matches. The CDR3 is 13 residues long. Germline-derived CDR1 and CDR2 are PRHDT and FYEKMQ (reference sequence). The part of the CDR3 DNA that was read is TGTGCCAGCAGCTCGGACAGGGGATATGGC. It translates to CASSSDRGYG. The whole CDR3 region reads CASSSDRGYGYTF.

Points on this clone: The read comes to an end 3 residues before the CDR3 does, leaving the germline J gene to fill in the end. V and J are TRBV19 and TRBJ2-1; no reliable D call. The V end lost 5 bases, the J end lost 5 bases, and 19 bases lay between the germline ends. Per the germline V gene, CDR1 is LNHDA and CDR2 is SQIVND (reference sequence). This CDR3 comprises 16 residues. The sequenced part of the CDR3 DNA is TGTGCCAGTAGTTTAATTTCACTTAATTATAACAATGAG. Translated, it gives CASSLISLNYNNE. The full CDR3 is CASSLISLNYNNEQFF.

Concerning this clone: The read falls 3 residues short of the CDR3 end, and the missing part is taken from the germline J gene. This sequence joins TRBV5-1 and TRBJ2-7; D may be TRBD2 (6 bases). The CDR3 spans 17 residues. Deletions cut 0 bases from V and 4 bases from J, with 20 bases between. CDR1 and CDR2 from the germline V gene are SGHRS and YFSETQ. CDR3 loop: CASSLVGAGLMDYEQYF. The CDR3 DNA, read in part, is TGCGCCAGCAGCTTGGTGGGTGCGGGACTCATGGATTACGAG.

With respect to this clone: The read gets to within 3 residues of the CDR3 end, and the germline J gene fills in the rest. The chain has TRBV2 and TRBJ1-5; weak D call: TRBD1 (5 bases). In germline, CDR1 is SNHLY, CDR2 FYNNEI. The CDR3 consists of 14 residues. V was cut by 5 bases and J by 9 bases, with 17 bases left in between. CDR3 protein: CASSPGPGGGPQHF. The sequenced CDR3 bases are TGTGCCAGCAGTCCCGGACCCGGGGGTGGGCCC.

With regard to this clone: The CDR3 extends 3 residues past the end of the read, so its final part is completed from the germline J gene. This chain connects TRBV11-2 to TRBJ2-5; TRBD2 matches at 9 bases. Germline CDR1 and CDR2: SGHAT and FQNNGV. This CDR3 spans 15 amino acids. The V gene end was trimmed by 1 base and the J gene end by 4 bases; junction bases not matched to a gene: 4. Partial CDR3 DNA: TGTGCCAGCAGCTTAGGTGCGGGAGGGGGAGAGACC. This encodes CASSLGAGGGET. The whole CDR3 protein is CASSLGAGGGETQYF. Full variable domain (rest looked up from reference TRBV11-2 and TRBJ2-5): EAGVAQSPRYKIIEKRQSVAFWCNPISGHATLYWYQQILGQGPKLLIQFQNNGVVDDSQLPKDRFSAERLKGVDSTLKIQPAKLEDSAVYLCASSLGAGGGETQYFGPGTRLLVL.

For this clone: The CDR3 is cut off 3 residues early in the read; its end comes from the germline J gene. The chain has TRBV29-1 and TRBJ2-7; 7 nucleotides match TRBD1. In germline, CDR1 is SQVTM, CDR2 ANQGSEA. This CDR3 has 12 residues. The trim removed 7 bases at V and 4 bases at J, leaving 7 bases unmatched. CDR3 DNA, as far as it was read: TGCAGCGCTTCCGGGACAGCATACGAG. Translating gives CSASGTAYE. The full CDR3 protein reads CSASGTAYEQYF.

To note about this clone: The CDR3 end falls 3 residues outside the read, so it is completed with the germline J gene. The J gene is TRBJ2-1, the V gene TRBV7-6, with D unresolved. Trimming cost V 2 bases and J 5 bases, with 19 bases left between them. CDR1 is SGHVS, CDR2 FNYEAQ, per germline. This CDR3 has 17 amino acids. The CDR3 here is CASSLPIRRVGNNEQFF. The CDR3 DNA, read in part, is TGTGCCAGCAGCTTACCGATAAGAAGGGTCGGAAACAATGAG.

Comment on this clone: A read error may produce the germline difference seen at one junction end. The read halts 3 residues ahead of the CDR3 end, with the missing end drawn from the germline J gene. This chain joins TRBV29-1 and TRBJ2-3, with 11 bases matching TRBD2. CDR3 size: 16 residues. Germline CDR1 SQVTM, CDR2 ANQGSEA. The CDR3 protein is CSVEGLAGPSTDTQYF. CDR3 DNA, as far as it was read: TGCAGCGTCGAAGGACTAGCGGGTCCCAGCACAGATACG.

As concerns this clone: The CDR3 end falls 3 residues outside the read, so it is completed with the germline J gene. V is TRBV7-9 and J is TRBJ2-3; either TRBD1 or TRBD2 may supply D (5 bases each). Germline V gene data show CDR1 as SEHNR and CDR2 as FQNEAQ (reference sequence). The CDR3 runs 13 residues. CDR3 bases read: TGTGCCAGCAGCTTAAAACGGGAAGGGGCG. Its translation: CASSLKREGA. The CDR3 in full is CASSLKREGAQYF.

Notes on this clone: The read terminates 3 residues ahead of where the CDR3 ends, so the germline J gene completes it. V is TRBV6-1 and J is TRBJ2-7; a possible D gene is TRBD1 (6 bases). Germline V gives CDR1 MNHNS, CDR2 SASEGT. V dropped 2 bases and J dropped 2 bases, with 13 bases sitting between them. The CDR3 has 15 amino acids. The CDR3 DNA, read in part, is TGTGCCAGCAGTGAAATGGCACAGGGTACCTACGAG. This encodes CASSEMAQGTYE. The whole CDR3 protein reads CASSEMAQGTYEQYF.